The clone carrying this T cell receptor (beta chain) was seen just once. The antigen remains unidentified. These data are taken from a study of OX40 agonist ivuxolimab in advanced cancers. General study points: Some nonresponders additionally presented with little normalized T-cell clonal expansion.

Libraries were prepared by immunoSEQ multiplex PCR; TCRdb keeps only in-frame clonotypes and omits some of them. The top ten clones hold around 0.19% of a sample with about 84,000 clones, 89% of them seen once. Trimming at V came to 4 bases and at J to 0 bases, leaving 7 bases not matched to a gene. The CDR3 contains 18 residues. Germline-derived CDR1 and CDR2 are SGHRS and YFSETQ. V usage is TRBV5-1 and J usage is TRBJ2-5; 15 positions agree with TRBD2. The TCR was taken from an adult with an advanced solid tumor such as melanoma, head and neck, liver or kidney cancer. This specimen consisted of CD4+ or CD8+ T cells sorted from blood, obtained in a trial of the OX40 agonist ivuxolimab. CDR3 DNA: TGCGCCAGCAGCCTGTCCGGGACTAGCGGGGGGTACCAAGAGACCCAGTACTTC. It codes for CASSLSGTSGGYQETQYF.